This record looks at one T cell receptor (beta chain) sequence and its context. Its antigen is currently unknown. These data are taken from a study of a mutant IDH1 vaccine in newly diagnosed glioma. Study-wide context: Vaccination was launched 4-6 weeks after radiotherapy alone, or with temozolomide cycles.

Libraries were prepared by immunoSEQ multiplex PCR; TCRdb keeps only in-frame clonotypes and omits some of them. The sample records under 150,000 clones, roughly 90% being singletons. There are 13 residues in the CDR3. V gave up 5 bases and J gave up 1 base, with 9 bases separating them. Germline lookup yields CDR1 SEHNR and CDR2 FQNEAQ (reference sequence). Time point reported: week 11, during vaccination. Every single dose of the vaccine, 300 ug of mutant IDH1 20-mer peptide, came with topical imiquimod. Specimen: PBMCs, collected from a glioma patient whose treatment included an IDH1 peptide vaccine. This TCR came from a woman in her fifties or sixties with glioma. This chain links TRBV7-9 with TRBJ2-7, with D hard to call. The CDR3 DNA is TGTGCCAGCAGCCGTGTCGGGTCCTACGAGCAGTACTTC. This gives the protein CASSRVGSYEQYF.